This TCR beta chain originates from a study of shared clonotypes between healthy human individuals. General study findings and limits: Naive CD4 clonotypes overlapped across a few donors at about 5%.

This clone was seen just once. The target antigen is unknown. Profiling relied on immunoSEQ multiplex PCR, and the TCRdb table lists in-frame clones only, not all of them. This table holds roughly 1 million clones, 65% to 80% found once. Trimming removed 5 bases from V and 6 bases from J; junction bases left unmatched: 5. Germline V lookup: CDR1 SGHTA, CDR2 FQGTGA. This CDR3 region has 13 residues. Sequenced input: memory CD4+ T cells sorted from blood. Subset reported: CD45RA-negative fraction. The chain joins TRBV7-3 to TRBJ1-2; 8 bases fit TRBD1. The origin of this receptor is a man younger than 30 in good health. The CDR3 bases are TGTGCCAGCAGCGAGACAGGGGATGATGGCTACACCTTC. This encodes CASSETGDDGYTF. The full variable domain, in which reference TRBV7-3 and TRBJ1-2 provide the parts outside the CDR3, is GAGVSQTPSNKVTEKGKYVELRCDPISGHTALYWYRQSLGQGPEFLIYFQGTGAADDSGLPNDRFFAVRPEGSVSTLKIQRTERGDSAVYLCASSETGDDGYTFGSGTRLTVV.